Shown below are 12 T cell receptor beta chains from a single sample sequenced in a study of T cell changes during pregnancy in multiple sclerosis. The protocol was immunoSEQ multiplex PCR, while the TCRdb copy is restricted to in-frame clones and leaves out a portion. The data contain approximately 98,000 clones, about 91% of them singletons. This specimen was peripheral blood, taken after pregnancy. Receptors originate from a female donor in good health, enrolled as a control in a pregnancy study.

This CDR3 reads CASSLSPGAQYF. CDR3 DNA: TGTGCCAGCAGCTTAAGTCCGGGTGCCCAGTACTTC. This chain uses TRBV7-9 with TRBJ2-5; no clear D. From germline, CDR1 is SEHNR and CDR2 FQNEAQ (reference sequence). The CDR3 spans 12 residues. Deletions cut 2 bases from V and 9 bases from J, with 10 bases between.

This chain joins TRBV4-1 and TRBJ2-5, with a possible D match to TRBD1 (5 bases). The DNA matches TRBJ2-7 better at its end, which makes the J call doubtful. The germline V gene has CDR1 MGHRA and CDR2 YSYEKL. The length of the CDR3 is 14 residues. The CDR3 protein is CASSRLTDAYEQYF. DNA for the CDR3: TGCGCCAGCAGCCGATTGACAGACGCCTACGAGCAGTACTTC.

CDR3 protein: CASSLTGPSTNYEQYF. CDR3 bases: TGTGCCAGCAGCTTAACGGGTCCGAGCACCAACTACGAGCAGTACTTC. The chain employs TRBV7-2 and TRBJ2-7; D remains unclear. V was trimmed by 2 bases and J by 3 bases, leaving 17 bases between them. Germline V gene data show CDR1 as SGHTA and CDR2 as FQGNSA. CDR3 length: 16 amino acids.

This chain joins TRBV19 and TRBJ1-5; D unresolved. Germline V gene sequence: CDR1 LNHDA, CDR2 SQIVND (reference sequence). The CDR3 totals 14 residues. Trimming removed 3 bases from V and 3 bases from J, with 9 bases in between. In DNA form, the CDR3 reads TGTGCCAGTAGTATGTGGCAGATCAATCAGCCCCAGCATTTT. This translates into CASSMWQINQPQHF. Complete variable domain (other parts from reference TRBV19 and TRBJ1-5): DGGITQSPKYLFRKEGQNVTLSCEQNLNHDAMYWYRQDPGQGLRLIYYSQIVNDFQKGDIAEGYSVSREKKESFPLTVTSAQKNPTAFYLCASSMWQINQPQHFGDGTRLSIL.

CDR3 loop: CASSQGIAPDEKLFF. CDR3 bases: TGTGCCAGCTCACAGGGTATAGCGCCGGATGAAAAACTGTTTTTT. The rearrangement links TRBV19 to TRBJ1-4, with D possibly TRBD1 on 6 matching bases. This CDR3 is 15 amino acids long. V gave up 9 bases and J gave up 6 bases, with 20 bases separating them. Per the germline V gene, CDR1 is LNHDA and CDR2 is SQIVND (reference sequence).

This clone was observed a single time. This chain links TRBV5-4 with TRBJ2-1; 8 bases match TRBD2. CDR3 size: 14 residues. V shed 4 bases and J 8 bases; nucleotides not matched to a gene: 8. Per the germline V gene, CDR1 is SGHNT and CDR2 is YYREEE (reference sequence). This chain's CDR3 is CASSAGTSRHEQFF. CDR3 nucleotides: TGTGCCAGCAGCGCCGGGACTAGTCGCCATGAGCAGTTCTTC.

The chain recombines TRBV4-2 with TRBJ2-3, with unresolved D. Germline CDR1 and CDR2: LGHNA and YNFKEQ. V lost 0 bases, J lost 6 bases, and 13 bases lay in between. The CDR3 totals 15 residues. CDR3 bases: TGTGCCAGCAGCCAAGAGGAACCCTTGCGGGATACGCAGTATTTT. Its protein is CASSQEEPLRDTQYF.

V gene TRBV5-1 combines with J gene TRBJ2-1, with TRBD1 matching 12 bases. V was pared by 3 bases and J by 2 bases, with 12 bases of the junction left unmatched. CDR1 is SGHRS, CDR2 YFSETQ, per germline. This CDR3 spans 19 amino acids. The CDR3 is CASSYPRDRGPLAYNEQFF. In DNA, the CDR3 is TGCGCCAGCAGCTACCCTCGGGACAGGGGGCCGTTGGCCTACAATGAGCAGTTCTTC.

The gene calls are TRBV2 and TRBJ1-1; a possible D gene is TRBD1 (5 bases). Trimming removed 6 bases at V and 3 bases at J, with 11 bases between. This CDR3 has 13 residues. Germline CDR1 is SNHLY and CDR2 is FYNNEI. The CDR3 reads CASRPDSDTEAFF. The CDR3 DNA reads TGTGCCAGCAGGCCCGACAGTGACACTGAAGCTTTCTTT.

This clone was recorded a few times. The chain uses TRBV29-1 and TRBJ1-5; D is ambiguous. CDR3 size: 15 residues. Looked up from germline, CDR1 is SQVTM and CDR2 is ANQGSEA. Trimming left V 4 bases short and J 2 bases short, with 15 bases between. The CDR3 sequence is CSVGDGVLGNQPQHF. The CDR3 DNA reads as TGCAGCGTTGGTGACGGAGTTTTGGGCAATCAGCCCCAGCATTTT.

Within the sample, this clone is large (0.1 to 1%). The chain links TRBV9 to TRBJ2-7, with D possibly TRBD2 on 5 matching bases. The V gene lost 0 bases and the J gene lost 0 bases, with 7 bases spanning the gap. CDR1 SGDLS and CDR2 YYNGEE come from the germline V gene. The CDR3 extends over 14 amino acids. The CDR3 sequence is CASSVGGFSYEQYF. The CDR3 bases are TGTGCCAGCAGCGTAGGAGGGTTCTCCTACGAGCAGTACTTC.

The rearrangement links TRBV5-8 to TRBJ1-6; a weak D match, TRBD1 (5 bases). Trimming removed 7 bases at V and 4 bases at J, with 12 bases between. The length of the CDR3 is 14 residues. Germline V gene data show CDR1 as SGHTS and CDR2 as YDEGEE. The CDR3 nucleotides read TGTGCCAGCCAGGGAATTGGGTATAATTCACCCCTCCACTTT. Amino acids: CASQGIGYNSPLHF.